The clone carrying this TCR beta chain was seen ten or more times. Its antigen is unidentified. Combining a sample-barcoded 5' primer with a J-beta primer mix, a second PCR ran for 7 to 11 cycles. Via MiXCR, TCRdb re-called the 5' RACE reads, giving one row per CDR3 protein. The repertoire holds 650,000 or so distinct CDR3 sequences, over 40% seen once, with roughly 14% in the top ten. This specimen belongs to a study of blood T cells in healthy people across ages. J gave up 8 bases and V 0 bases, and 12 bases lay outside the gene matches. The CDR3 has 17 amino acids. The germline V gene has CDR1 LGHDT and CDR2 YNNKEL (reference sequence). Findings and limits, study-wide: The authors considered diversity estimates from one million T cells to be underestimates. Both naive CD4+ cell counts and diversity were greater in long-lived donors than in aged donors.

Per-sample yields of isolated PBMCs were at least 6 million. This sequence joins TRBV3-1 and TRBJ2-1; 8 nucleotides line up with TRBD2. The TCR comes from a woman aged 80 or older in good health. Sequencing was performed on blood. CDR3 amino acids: CASSQDRTSGSFDEQFF. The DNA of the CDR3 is TGTGCCAGCAGCCAAGACCGGACCAGCGGGAGTTTCGATGAGCAGTTCTTC.